This record concerns one TCR beta chain sequence. Its antigen remains undetermined. The germline V gene encodes CDR1 SGHTA and CDR2 FQGNSA. Including the terminal cysteine and phenylalanine, the CDR3 comprises 15 residues. No DNA is given. Sequenced on a NextSeq 550. The Human TCR Profiling Kit (MiLaboratory) was used to make UMI-labeled 5' RACE TRB cDNA libraries. The full amount of extracted RNA was used for cDNA synthesis, and the full amount of resulting cDNA was used for PCR amplification. Libraries were prepared in parallel using an identical number of PCR cycles. As for the authors' bioinformatics: MIGEC and MiXCR extracted about 48,000 +/- 9,800 unique UMI-labeled TRB cDNA molecules per library, requiring at least two reads per UMI. On average, each library contained about 40,000 +/- 10,000 functional in-frame TRB CDR3 nucleotide clonotypes without stop codons. After each sample was downsampled to 5000 UMI-labeled TRB molecules, VDJtools was used to calculate diversity metrics such as normalized Shannon-Wiener and Chao1. For the central five CDR3 residues, VDJtools calculated physicochemical properties weighted by clonotype size, namely interaction energy, strength, volume and Kidera factor 4. TCRdb reprocessed the reads; each CDR3 protein sequence makes one entry, and DNA is unavailable. TCRdb's processing, not the authors' own work, is the source of the V and J calls. The table held for this sample gives fewer than 80,000 distinct CDR3 sequences. 4.3% of the sample lies in the top ten.

The record originates from a study of CXCR3-negative and CXCR3-positive naive CD8 T cells (dated by TCRdb to about 2019). About the investigation overall: In total, some 150 million TRB reads were obtained, corresponding to roughly 1.5 +/- 0.3 million reads per library. The diversity and physicochemical repertoire analyses included about a dozen donors pooled from two independent experiments. The TRBV-TRBJ cluster analysis covered naive subsets from 5 donors and memory cells from 3 donors.

Findings and caveats that apply to the study as a whole: Compared with CXCR3-negative naive cells, CXCR3-positive naive cells had TRB CDR3s with higher hydrophobicity (lower Kidera factor 4), lower energy, and higher strength and volume indices. Surface CD5, linked to self-reactivity in mice, was comparable between naive subsets; TCR interaction strength was therefore also inferred from TRB CDR3 physicochemical properties. TRBV-TRBJ usage was similar between naive CXCR3-negative and CXCR3-positive cells from the same donor, while memory cells showed distinct patterns. Repertoire diversity was comparably high in both naive subsets but much lower in memory CD8+ T cells. Freshly isolated PBMCs were used for most assays because CXCR3 expression went down partially after cryopreservation.

Each CD8+ T cell subset was flow-sorted in triplicate, with 250,000 to 350,000 cells per subset placed directly into RLT lysis buffer. To exclude memory contaminants, naive CD8+ T cells were stringently defined as CD45RO-CCR7+CD27+CD95-. Using standard density gradient centrifugation, peripheral blood mononuclear cells were isolated from buffy coats. Naive CXCR3-negative and CXCR3-positive CD8+ T cells were flow-sorted using a FACSAria III. An RNeasy Mini Kit was used to extract total RNA from the sorted cells. Sequencing was performed on naive CXCR3- CD8+ T cells from blood. The cell subset or site label here, explained by the study, means: CD45RO-CCR7+CD27+CD95- naive CD8+ T cells lacking CXCR3 (TNR3-). The chain is assembled from TRBV7-2 and TRBJ2-1; TCRdb's D gene call, TRBD1, goes unchecked for lack of DNA. This receptor was obtained from a human donor in good health. Some clones in this sample may be carry-over from other donors' samples. Here the CDR3 is given as CASSAGWAGEPEQFF.